This T cell receptor beta chain was found in a study of Ad26.COV2.S vaccination and SARS-CoV-2 variants. Turning to the study itself: A COV1001 Ad26.COV2.S trial-arm participant provided the sample. Recipients of Ad26.COV2.S got it intramuscularly, once or twice 56 days apart. Study observations and caveats: Spike-specific TCR breadth in vaccine recipients exceeded that seen in placebo recipients. Substantial breadth was reportedly displayed by spike-specific CD8+ and CD4+ T cell responses after vaccination.

The CDR3 extends over 16 amino acids. In germline, CDR1 is SGDLS, CDR2 YYNGEE. Trimming stripped 0 bases from V and 2 bases from J, with 14 bases between. Using immunoSEQ multiplex PCR, the repertoire was profiled, and TCRdb retains in-frame clones only, with some absent. The sample yields roughly 330,000 clones, 90% seen once. Regarding this clone: Its antigen is as yet unknown.

The treatment was: some 19 received Ad26.COV2.S at low or high dose, single or two shots; roughly five received placebo; per-sample allocation not given. After the first vaccine or placebo injection, samples were drawn on day 63. This TCR was recovered from a person between 18 and 65 years old who received the Ad26.COV2.S COVID-19 vaccine or a placebo. Sequences were derived from peripheral blood, sampled in a trial of Ad26.COV2.S vaccine versus placebo. The chain links TRBV9 to TRBJ2-5, with D possibly being TRBD1 or TRBD2 (6 bases each). CDR3 coding DNA: TGTGCCAGCAGCGTAGAGGGGGGCAGTCGGCAAGAGACCCAGTACTTC. Translated, it gives CASSVEGGSRQETQYF.